This entry concerns a single TCR beta chain. Its cognate antigen is unknown. This sample is drawn from a study of T cell repertoires in aging, cancer and after chemotherapy. Study-level results: Age-matched healthy donors had significantly more diverse, less clonal blood TCR repertoires than untreated cancer patients.

The template was genomic DNA from peripheral blood, not RNA. TRB rearrangements spanning V, D and J were amplified using mixed TRB-A/B primers. TCRdb redid the calling of the multiplex PCR reads with MiXCR, one entry per CDR3 protein. The data show some 1,700 distinct CDR3 sequences, with 23% seen just once and 68% held by the top ten. The CDR3 is 12 residues long. CDR1 is KGHDR, CDR2 SFDVKD, per germline. V shed 9 bases and J shed 6 bases, with 11 bases lying between them. The sample was blood. V is TRBV24-1 and J is TRBJ2-1, with a weak D call TRBD1 (6 bases). This clonotype was obtained from a human donor with a solid tumor. The chain's CDR3 is CATGGQFNEQFF. In nucleotides, the CDR3 is TGTGCCACCGGCGGACAGTTCAATGAGCAGTTCTTC.